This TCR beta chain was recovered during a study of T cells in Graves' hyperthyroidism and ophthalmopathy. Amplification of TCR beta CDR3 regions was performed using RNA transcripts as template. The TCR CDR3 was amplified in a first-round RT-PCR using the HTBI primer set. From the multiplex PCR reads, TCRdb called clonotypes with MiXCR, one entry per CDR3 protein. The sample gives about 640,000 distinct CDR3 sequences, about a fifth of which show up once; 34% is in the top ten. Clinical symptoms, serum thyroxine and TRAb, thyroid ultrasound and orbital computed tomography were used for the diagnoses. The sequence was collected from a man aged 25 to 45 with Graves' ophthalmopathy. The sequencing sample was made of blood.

CDR3 nucleotides: TGCGCCATCCAACCACGTCGGCCAGGGCGAAACCATAGCAATCAGCCCCAGCATTTT. The encoded protein is CAIQPRRPGRNHSNQPQHF. The chain links TRBV10-1 to TRBJ1-5; a weak D match, TRBD1 (5 bases). Germline CDR1 is WNHNN and CDR2 is SYGVQD (reference sequence). Deletions cut 10 bases from V and 0 bases from J, with 28 bases between. The CDR3 is made up of 19 amino acids.